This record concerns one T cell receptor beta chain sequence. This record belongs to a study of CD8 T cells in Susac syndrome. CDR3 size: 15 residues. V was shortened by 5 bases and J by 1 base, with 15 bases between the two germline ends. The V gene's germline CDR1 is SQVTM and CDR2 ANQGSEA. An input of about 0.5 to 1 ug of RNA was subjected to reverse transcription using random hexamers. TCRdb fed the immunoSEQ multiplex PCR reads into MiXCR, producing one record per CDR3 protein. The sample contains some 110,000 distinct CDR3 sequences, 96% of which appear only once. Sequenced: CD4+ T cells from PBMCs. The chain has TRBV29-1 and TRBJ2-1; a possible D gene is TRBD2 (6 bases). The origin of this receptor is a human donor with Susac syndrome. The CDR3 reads CSVFMGGKSYNEQFF. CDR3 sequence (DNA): TGCAGCGTTTTCATGGGCGGGAAGTCCTACAATGAGCAGTTCTTC.